This T cell receptor (beta chain) was identified in a study of blood T cell repertoires in COVID-19. Study-level information: Acute and convalescent COVID-19 specimens originated in the United States, Italy and Spain. T cells, B-cell-depleted T cells, or PBMCs provided the cDNA or gDNA that served as material.

Original data processing: Amplification with reference gene primers provided the estimates of nucleated cell counts. Using immunoSEQ multiplex PCR, the repertoire was profiled, and TCRdb retains in-frame clones only, with some absent. From that table come the V and J calls and clone size; the DNA was used to work out D and trimming. The sample lists about 72,000 clones, 82% seen once, with less than 8.5% in the top ten. Germline lookup yields CDR1 ENHRY and CDR2 SYGVKD. The CDR3 is 16 residues long. The V gene lost 4 bases and the J gene lost 1 base, with 16 bases spanning the gap. This receptor was taken from a man in his sixties with acute or convalescent COVID-19. Sequenced: peripheral blood. The rearrangement uses TRBV10-3 and TRBJ1-1, with D possibly TRBD1 on 6 matching bases. This CDR3 is CAISGGGATTNTEAFF. CDR3 in DNA: TGTGCCATCAGTGGAGGGGGGGCCACTACGAACACTGAAGCTTTCTTT.